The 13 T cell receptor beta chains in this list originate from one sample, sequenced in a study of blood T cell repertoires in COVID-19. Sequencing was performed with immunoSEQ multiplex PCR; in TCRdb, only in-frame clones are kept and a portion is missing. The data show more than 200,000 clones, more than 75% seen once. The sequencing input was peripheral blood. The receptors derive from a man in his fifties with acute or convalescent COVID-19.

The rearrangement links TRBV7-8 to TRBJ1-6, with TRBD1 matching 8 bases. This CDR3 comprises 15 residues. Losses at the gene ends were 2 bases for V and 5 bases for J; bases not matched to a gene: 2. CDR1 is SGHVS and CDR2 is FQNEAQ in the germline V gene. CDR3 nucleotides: TGTGCCAGCAGCTTACAGGGGGCAGATAATTCACCCCTCCACTTT. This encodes CASSLQGADNSPLHF.

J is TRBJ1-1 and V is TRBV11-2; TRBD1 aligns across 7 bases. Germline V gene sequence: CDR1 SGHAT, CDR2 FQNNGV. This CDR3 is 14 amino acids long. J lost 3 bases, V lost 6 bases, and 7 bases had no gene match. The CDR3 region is CASRLGGADTEAFF. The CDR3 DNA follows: TGTGCCAGCAGACTAGGGGGCGCGGACACTGAAGCTTTCTTT.

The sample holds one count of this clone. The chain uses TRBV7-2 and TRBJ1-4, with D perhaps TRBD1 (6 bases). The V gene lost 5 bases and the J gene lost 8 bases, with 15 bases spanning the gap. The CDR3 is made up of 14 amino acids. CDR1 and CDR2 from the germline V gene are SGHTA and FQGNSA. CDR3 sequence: CASSQQTGWEKLFF. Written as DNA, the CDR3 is TGTGCCAGCAGCCAACAGACAGGTTGGGAAAAACTGTTTTTT.

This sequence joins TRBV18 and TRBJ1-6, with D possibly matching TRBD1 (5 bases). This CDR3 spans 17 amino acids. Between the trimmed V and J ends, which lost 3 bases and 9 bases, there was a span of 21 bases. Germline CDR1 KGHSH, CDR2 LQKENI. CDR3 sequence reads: CASSPLEYGQGTSPLHF. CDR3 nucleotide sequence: TGTGCCAGCTCACCTCTCGAATATGGGCAGGGAACTTCACCCCTCCACTTT.

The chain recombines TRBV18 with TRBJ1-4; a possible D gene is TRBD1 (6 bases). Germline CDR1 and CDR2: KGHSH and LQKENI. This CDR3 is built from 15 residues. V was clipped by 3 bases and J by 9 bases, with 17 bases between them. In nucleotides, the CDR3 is TGTGCCAGCTCACCCCAACAGGGAGAGAATCAAAAACTGTTTTTT. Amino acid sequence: CASSPQQGENQKLFF.

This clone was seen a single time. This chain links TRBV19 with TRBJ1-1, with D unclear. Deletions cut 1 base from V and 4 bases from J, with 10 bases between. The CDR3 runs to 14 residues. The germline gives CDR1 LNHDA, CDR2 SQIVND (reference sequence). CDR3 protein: CASSIGGLGTEAFF. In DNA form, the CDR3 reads TGTGCCAGTAGTATAGGAGGGCTGGGCACTGAAGCTTTCTTT.

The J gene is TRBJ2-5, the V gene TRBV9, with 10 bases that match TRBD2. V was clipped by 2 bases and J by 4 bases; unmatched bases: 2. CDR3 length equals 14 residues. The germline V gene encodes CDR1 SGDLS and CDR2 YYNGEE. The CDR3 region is CASSVSSGGETQYF. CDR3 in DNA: TGTGCCAGCAGCGTCTCTAGCGGGGGAGAGACCCAGTACTTC.

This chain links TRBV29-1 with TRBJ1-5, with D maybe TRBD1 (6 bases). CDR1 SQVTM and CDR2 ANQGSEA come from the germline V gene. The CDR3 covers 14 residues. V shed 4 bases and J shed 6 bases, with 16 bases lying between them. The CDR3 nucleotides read TGCAGCGTTGGAGAACAGGGCGAGTTTCAGCCCCAGCATTTT. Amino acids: CSVGEQGEFQPQHF.

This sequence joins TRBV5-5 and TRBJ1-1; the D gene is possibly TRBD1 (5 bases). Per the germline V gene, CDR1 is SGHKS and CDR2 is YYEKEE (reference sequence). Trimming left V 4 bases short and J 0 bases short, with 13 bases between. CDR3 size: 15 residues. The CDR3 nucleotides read TGTGCCAGCAGCCCGACAGCCGGCATGAACACTGAAGCTTTCTTT. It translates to CASSPTAGMNTEAFF.

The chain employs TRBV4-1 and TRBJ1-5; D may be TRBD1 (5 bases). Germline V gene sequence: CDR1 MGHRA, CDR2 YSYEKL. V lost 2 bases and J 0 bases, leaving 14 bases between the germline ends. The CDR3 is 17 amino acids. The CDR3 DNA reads TGCGCCAGCAGCCAAACAGGACGGCGTTATAGCAATCAGCCCCAGCATTTT. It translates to CASSQTGRRYSNQPQHF.

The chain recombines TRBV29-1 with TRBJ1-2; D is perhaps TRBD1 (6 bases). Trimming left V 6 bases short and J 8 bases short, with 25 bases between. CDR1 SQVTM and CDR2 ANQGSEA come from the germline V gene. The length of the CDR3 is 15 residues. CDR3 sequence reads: CSVQRRQDLTAGYTF. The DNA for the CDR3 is TGCAGCGTCCAAAGACGACAGGACCTGACTGCGGGCTACACCTTC.

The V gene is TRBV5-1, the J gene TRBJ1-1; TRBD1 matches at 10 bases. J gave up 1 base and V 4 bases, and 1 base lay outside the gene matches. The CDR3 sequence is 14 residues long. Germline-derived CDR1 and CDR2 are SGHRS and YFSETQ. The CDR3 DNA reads TGCGCCAGCAGCGGGGACAGGGGGAACACTGAAGCTTTCTTT. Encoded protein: CASSGDRGNTEAFF.

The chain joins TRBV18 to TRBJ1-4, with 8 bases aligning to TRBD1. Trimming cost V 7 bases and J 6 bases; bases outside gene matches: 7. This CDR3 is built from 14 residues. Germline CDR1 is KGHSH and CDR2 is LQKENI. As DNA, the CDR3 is TGTGCCAGCTATTTTACAGGGGGTGATGAAAAACTGTTTTTT. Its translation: CASYFTGGDEKLFF.